This is a list of T cell receptor beta chains from one sample in a study of blood T cell repertoires in COVID-19. Produced via immunoSEQ multiplex PCR; TCRdb's table is partial and in-frame only. There are 56,000 or so clones in the sample; 75% to 95% occur only once, and about 6.5% lies in the top ten. The sample taken for sequencing was peripheral blood. Receptors originate from a man aged 45-60 years with active COVID-19. Both conserved end residues are part of each CDR3. The D gene is left open where the match is weak. Some rows mark clone size as missing; the rest say once, few, many or name a class of expanded clone.

d_gene: NA
v_gene: TRBV5-1
j_gene: TRBJ1-1
abundance: NA
CDR3nt: TGCGCCAGCAGCTTGAGAGGGAGGGACACTGAAGCTTTCTTT
CDR3aa: CASSLRGRDTEAFF

d_gene: NA
v_gene: TRBV12-3/TRBV12-4
j_gene: TRBJ1-4
abundance: NA
CDR3nt: TGTGCCAGCAAGGTGGGAGCTAATGAAAAACTGTTTTTT
CDR3aa: CASKVGANEKLFF

d_gene: NA
v_gene: TRBV2
j_gene: TRBJ1-1
abundance: NA
CDR3nt: TGTGCCAACAGTGTAATGAACACTGAAGCTTTCTTT
CDR3aa: CANSVMNTEAFF

d_gene: TRBD2
v_gene: TRBV18
j_gene: TRBJ2-2
abundance: NA
CDR3nt: TGTGCCAGCTCACCACGATCTAAAGATCCCTATCGCGCGGCTAGCGGGCAAACCGGGGAGCTGTTTTTT
CDR3aa: CASSPRSKDPYRAASGQTGELFF

d_gene: TRBD1
v_gene: TRBV3-1/TRBV3-2
j_gene: TRBJ1-1
abundance: NA
CDR3nt: TGTGCCAGCAGCCGGAATGACAGGGCGAACACTGAAGCTTTCTTT
CDR3aa: CASSRNDRANTEAFF

d_gene: TRBD2
v_gene: TRBV10-3
j_gene: TRBJ2-1
abundance: NA
CDR3nt: TGTGCCATCAGTGGGACTAGCGGGGGGGCCAACAATGAGCAGTTCTTC
CDR3aa: CAISGTSGGANNEQFF

d_gene: NA
v_gene: TRBV7-2
j_gene: TRBJ2-2
abundance: NA
CDR3nt: TGTGCCAGCAGCTTACTAGCCACCGGGGAGCTGTTTTTT
CDR3aa: CASSLLATGELFF

d_gene: TRBD2
v_gene: TRBV7-2
j_gene: TRBJ2-2
abundance: NA
CDR3nt: TGTGCCAGCAGCCTCACTAGCGGGGGTTACACCGGGGAGCTGTTTTTT
CDR3aa: CASSLTSGGYTGELFF

d_gene: TRBD1
v_gene: TRBV5-5
j_gene: TRBJ1-1
abundance: once
CDR3nt: TGTGCCAGCAGCTCAGGACAGGGGCCGGGAGGTTTCTTT
CDR3aa: CASSSGQGPGGFF

d_gene: NA
v_gene: TRBV2
j_gene: TRBJ1-2
abundance: NA
CDR3nt: TGTGCCAGCAGGGTCTCAGGAAACTATGGCTACACCTTC
CDR3aa: CASRVSGNYGYTF

d_gene: TRBD2
v_gene: TRBV11-2
j_gene: TRBJ2-2
abundance: NA
CDR3nt: TGTGCCAGCAGCCTAGCGGGGGGGAACACCGGGGAGCTGTTTTTT
CDR3aa: CASSLAGGNTGELFF

d_gene: TRBD1
v_gene: TRBV5-1
j_gene: TRBJ2-1
abundance: NA
CDR3nt: TGCGCCAGCAGCTTCCCGGGACAGTACAATGAGCAGTTCTTC
CDR3aa: CASSFPGQYNEQFF

d_gene: NA
v_gene: TRBV2
j_gene: TRBJ2-1
abundance: NA
CDR3nt: TGTGCCAGCAGTGAATGGGCCCAAATCTTTGGTGAGCAGTTCTTC
CDR3aa: CASSEWAQIFGEQFF

d_gene: TRBD1
v_gene: TRBV7-2
j_gene: TRBJ2-7
abundance: NA
CDR3nt: TGTGCCAGCAGCTCTACAGGGGGCGCTTACGAGCAGTACTTC
CDR3aa: CASSSTGGAYEQYF

d_gene: TRBD1
v_gene: TRBV28
j_gene: TRBJ1-1
abundance: once
CDR3nt: TGTGCCAGCAGTGTCCCGGGACAGCACACTGAAGCTTTCTTT
CDR3aa: CASSVPGQHTEAFF

d_gene: TRBD2
v_gene: TRBV10-3
j_gene: TRBJ2-3
abundance: NA
CDR3nt: TGTGCCATCAAGAGCGGGGGAACAGATACGCAGTATTTT
CDR3aa: CAIKSGGTDTQYF

d_gene: NA
v_gene: TRBV28
j_gene: TRBJ1-2
abundance: NA
CDR3nt: TGTGCCAGCAGTTCCATCCTGAGGGGGGGGCGTTATGGCTACACCTTC
CDR3aa: CASSSILRGGRYGYTF

d_gene: TRBD1
v_gene: TRBV18
j_gene: TRBJ2-3
abundance: NA
CDR3nt: TGTGCCAGCTTCCGGGGACAGGGAAAAACAGATACGCAGTATTTT
CDR3aa: CASFRGQGKTDTQYF

d_gene: TRBD1
v_gene: TRBV28
j_gene: TRBJ2-2
abundance: once
CDR3nt: TGTGCCAGCAGTTCGGACAGGAGCTACACCGGGGAGCTGTTTTTT
CDR3aa: CASSSDRSYTGELFF

d_gene: TRBD1
v_gene: TRBV6-5
j_gene: TRBJ2-5
abundance: NA
CDR3nt: TGTGCCAGCAGTTACACCGGGACAGGGGGCGCGGAGACCCAGTACTTC
CDR3aa: CASSYTGTGGAETQYF

d_gene: TRBD2
v_gene: TRBV29-1
j_gene: TRBJ2-5
abundance: NA
CDR3nt: TGCAGCGGAGGGACTAGCGGGAGGCACCAAGAGACCCAGTACTTC
CDR3aa: CSGGTSGRHQETQYF

d_gene: TRBD1
v_gene: TRBV19
j_gene: TRBJ1-5
abundance: NA
CDR3nt: TGTGCCAGTAGTCGGACAGGGACATCGGAGCAGCCCCAGCATTTT
CDR3aa: CASSRTGTSEQPQHF